The clone carrying this TCR beta chain was seen more than once but under ten times. The time point is: pre-sensitization, week 0. Treatment denoted: therapeutic diphenylcyclopropenone sensitization with weekly scalp DPC. The data were obtained in a study of human T cells and chemical hapten exposure. The CDR3 extends over 14 amino acids. Trimming took 2 bases from V and 3 from J, leaving 11 bases between them. Germline-derived CDR1 and CDR2 are DFQATT and SNEGSKA (reference sequence). One entry per CDR3 protein results from TCRdb running MiXCR on the RACE reads. The table records around 260,000 distinct CDR3 sequences, about 8.6% of them present only once.

The chain is built from TRBV20-1 and TRBJ2-1, with D possibly being TRBD1 (5 bases). This receptor was identified in a woman aged 40 to 49 with alopecia areata. Some clones in this sample may be carry-over from other donors' samples. This material consisted of whole blood, taken in connection with sensitization to the hapten diphenylcyclopropenone (DPC). The CDR3: CSARIGVIYNEQFF. The CDR3 DNA is TGCAGTGCTAGAATAGGGGTTATCTACAATGAGCAGTTCTTC.